This note documents a single T cell receptor (beta chain) sequence. Its matching antigen is unknown. Genomic DNA of each subset was evenly split across several immunoSEQ plates. Replicate PCRs from sorted subsets contained roughly 200 ng DNA, which is 30,000 to 35,000 T cell genomes. Sequenced by immunoSEQ multiplex PCR; TCRdb stores in-frame clones only, minus some. The table lists 650,000 to 750,000 clones, around 72% of them singletons, with about 1.7% in the top ten. Germline CDR1 reads MDHEN; CDR2 reads SYDVKM. The V and J ends lost 3 bases and 2 bases respectively, with 10 bases between them. The CDR3 is 15 residues long. This sample was included in a study of shared clonotypes between healthy human individuals. Turning to the study itself: Each donor's CD4 naive and CD4 memory cells filled three plates apiece, CD8 naive two, and CD8 memory one. Study conclusions and caveats: Naive CD4 clonotypes overlapped across several donors at roughly 5.1%.

The specimen was memory CD4+ T cells sorted from blood. Subset denoted: CD45RA-negative fraction. This TCR was sampled from a woman aged 25-40 years in good health. The chain combines TRBV28 with TRBJ1-4, with D maybe TRBD1 (6 bases). The CDR3 DNA sequence: TGTGCCAGCAGTTTTGGGGGGCGCACTAATGAAAAACTGTTTTTT. Its protein is CASSFGGRTNEKLFF.